This is a list of T cell receptor beta chains from one sample in a study of T cells in Graves' hyperthyroidism and ophthalmopathy. TCRdb reprocessed the multiplex PCR reads via MiXCR and lists one record per CDR3 protein. The sample has 350,000 to 450,000 distinct CDR3 sequences, about 17% seen once. The sample was blood. These receptors all stem from a woman aged 25 to 39 with Graves' hyperthyroidism that later progressed to Graves' ophthalmopathy. Both conserved end residues are part of each CDR3. D genes are given only for firm matches. Clone size, where shown, is once, few, many, or a class for clones that have expanded.

TRBJ1-5 | 15 | TRBV20-1 | - | - | CSARDEGGVNQPQHF | TGCAGTGCTAGAGATGAGGGAGGAGTGAATCAGCCCCAGCATTTT
TRBJ1-1 | 15 | TRBV29-1 | - | TRBD1 | CSVEGIRGLDTEAFF | TGCAGCGTTGAAGGAATCAGGGGGCTGGACACTGAAGCTTTCTTT
TRBJ2-5 | 15 | TRBV11-2 | many | TRBD2 | CASSFGGGNTETQYF | TGTGCCAGCAGCTTTGGCGGGGGGAATACGGAGACCCAGTACTTC
TRBJ1-2 | 12 | TRBV29-1 | many | - | CSVGVGSHGYTF | TGCAGCGTTGGTGTAGGCAGCCATGGCTACACCTTC
TRBJ2-5 | 14 | TRBV6-1 | many | TRBD2 | CASRNGLGGETQYF | TGTGCCAGCAGAAACGGGCTGGGGGGGGAGACCCAGTACTTC
TRBJ1-2 | 13 | TRBV25-1 | many | - | CASSPVLEDGYTF | TGTGCCAGCAGCCCTGTGCTAGAGGATGGCTACACCTTC
TRBJ2-7 | 13 | TRBV6-2/TRBV6-3 | - | TRBD1 | CASKTGQGGEQYF | TGTGCCAGCAAGACGGGACAGGGAGGCGAGCAGTACTTC
TRBJ2-3 | 15 | TRBV12-3/TRBV12-4 | many | - | CASSSGRISTDTQYF | TGTGCCAGCAGTTCTGGGAGAATAAGCACAGATACGCAGTATTTT
TRBJ1-1 | 14 | TRBV5-7 | many | - | CASSFSSGSTEAFF | TGTGCCAGCAGCTTTTCGTCCGGGTCTACCGAAGCTTTCTTT
TRBJ1-1 | 15 | TRBV6-1 | - | TRBD1 | CASLQVGGGLTEAFF | TGTGCCAGCCTCCAGGTGGGAGGGGGCCTAACTGAAGCTTTCTTT
TRBJ2-3 | 14 | TRBV27 | many | TRBD1 | CAVGQGALIDTQYF | TGTGCCGTAGGACAGGGGGCTTTGATAGATACGCAGTATTTT
TRBJ2-7 | 10 | TRBV30 | many | - | CAWGRREQYF | TGTGCCTGGGGACGACGCGAGCAGTACTTC
TRBJ1-5 | 12 | TRBV20-1 | - | - | CSASPQNQPQHF | TGCAGTGCTAGTCCTCAGAACCAGCCCCAGCATTTT
TRBJ1-5 | 15 | TRBV15 | few | - | CATSRRTPSNQPQHF | TGTGCCACCAGCAGAAGGACACCTAGCAATCAGCCCCAGCATTTT
TRBJ1-2 | 14 | TRBV28 | - | TRBD1 | CASSDIGQGKGYTF | TGTGCCAGCAGTGATATAGGACAGGGAAAAGGCTACACCTTC
TRBJ1-2 | 16 | TRBV3-1 | many | - | CASSQDWAGSGYGYTF | TGTGCCAGCAGCCAAGATTGGGCAGGGAGTGGCTATGGCTACACCTTC
TRBJ2-7 | 15 | TRBV11-1 | many | TRBD2 | CASSLREGHYYEQYF | TGTGCCAGCAGCTTACGGGAGGGACACTACTACGAGCAGTACTTC
TRBJ1-5 | 19 | TRBV4-1 | few | - | CASSQYLRAGHNSNQPQHF | TGCGCCAGCAGCCAATACTTAAGGGCGGGACACAATAGCAATCAGCCCCAGCATTTT
TRBJ2-2 | 15 | TRBV28 | once | TRBD1 | CASSLTGAGTEELFF | TGTGCCAGCAGTTTAACAGGGGCAGGCACCGAGGAGCTGTTTTTT
TRBJ2-7 | 13 | TRBV27 | - | - | CASSLGVPYEQYF | TGTGCCAGCAGTTTGGGGGTCCCCTACGAGCAGTACTTC
TRBJ1-1 | 16 | TRBV28 | few | - | CASSWGLGLGSTEAFF | TGTGCCAGCAGTTGGGGTCTTGGCCTAGGGAGCACTGAAGCTTTCTTT
TRBJ2-1 | 14 | TRBV7-2 | many | - | CASSLAVQYNEQFF | TGTGCCAGCAGCTTAGCGGTTCAGTACAATGAGCAGTTCTTC
TRBJ2-1 | 17 | TRBV3-1 | - | TRBD1 | CASSQDLSGGINNEQFF | TGTGCCAGCAGCCAAGATCTCTCAGGGGGCATAAACAATGAGCAGTTCTTC
TRBJ1-6 | 16 | TRBV4-1 | few | - | CASRLEPGQHNSPLHF | TGCGCCAGCAGACTTGAGCCGGGACAACATAATTCACCCCTCCACTTT
TRBJ2-1 | 15 | TRBV5-1 | - | - | CASSLVNRGGNEQFF | TGCGCCAGCAGCTTGGTGAACAGGGGGGGCAATGAGCAGTTCTTC
TRBJ1-4 | 14 | TRBV6-1 | few | - | CASSEAGLNEKLFF | TGTGCCAGCAGTGAAGCAGGTTTGAATGAAAAACTGTTTTTT
TRBJ2-2 | 14 | TRBV27 | many | - | CASRDRVRTGELFF | TGTGCCAGCAGAGATAGGGTGCGGACCGGGGAGCTGTTTTTT
TRBJ2-1 | 14 | TRBV3-1 | many | - | CASSQKLVFDEQFF | TGTGCCAGCAGCCAAAAACTAGTATTCGATGAGCAGTTCTTC
TRBJ2-3 | 15 | TRBV19 | many | - | CASSMGAGGTDTQYF | TGTGCCAGTAGTATGGGGGCGGGAGGCACAGATACGCAGTATTTT
TRBJ2-7 | 13 | TRBV6-1 | many | - | CASSYSDRYEQYF | TGTGCCAGCAGTTATTCCGACCGATACGAGCAGTACTTC
TRBJ2-1 | 20 | TRBV28 | many | TRBD2 | CASSFPPRRLAGVAYNEQFF | TGTGCCAGCAGTTTCCCTCCACGACGCCTAGCGGGGGTGGCCTACAATGAGCAGTTCTTC
TRBJ1-1 | 13 | TRBV29-1 | many | TRBD1 | CSVGGQGGTEAFF | TGCAGCGTTGGGGGACAGGGAGGAACTGAAGCTTTCTTT
TRBJ2-7 | 17 | TRBV2 | many | TRBD2 | CASSERGSGERPYEQYF | TGTGCCAGCAGTGAACGGGGTAGCGGGGAGCGACCCTACGAGCAGTACTTC
TRBJ2-3 | 15 | TRBV5-1 | few | - | CASSPGGSSTDTQYF | TGCGCCAGCAGCCCTGGTGGGTCTAGCACAGATACGCAGTATTTT
TRBJ2-2 | 16 | TRBV3-1 | - | - | CASSHVGTGNTGELFF | TGTGCCAGCAGCCACGTGGGGACGGGGAACACCGGGGAGCTGTTTTTT
TRBJ2-7 | 18 | TRBV7-2 | many | TRBD2 | CASSTPPGLAGGTYEQYF | TGTGCCAGCAGCACCCCCCCCGGACTAGCGGGGGGTACCTACGAGCAGTACTTC
TRBJ2-3 | 13 | TRBV2 | many | - | CASSEPRGHTQYF | TGTGCCAGCAGTGAACCCCGGGGGCATACGCAGTATTTT
TRBJ1-2 | 13 | TRBV19 | many | - | CASSIDPGSGYTF | TGTGCCAGTAGTATAGACCCCGGAAGTGGCTACACCTTC
TRBJ1-2 | 15 | TRBV11-2 | many | - | CASSPTGGANYGYTF | TGTGCCAGCAGCCCTACTGGTGGAGCTAACTATGGCTACACCTTC
TRBJ1-1 | 17 | TRBV6-1 | many | - | CASIRKTGTSGNTEAFF | TGTGCCAGCATACGAAAAACAGGGACGTCGGGGAACACTGAAGCTTTCTTT
TRBJ2-7 | 16 | TRBV2 | many | - | CASSLTLRSEDLGQYF | TGTGCCAGCAGTCTCACGCTAAGGAGCGAAGACTTGGGGCAGTACTTC
TRBJ1-1 | 11 | TRBV6-5 | many | - | CASSYSTEAFF | TGTGCCAGCAGTTACTCCACTGAAGCTTTCTTT